This TCR beta chain was profiled in a study of vaccination and CD4 T cells after COVID-19. For the study at large: Collection of post-COVID samples occurred a median about 98 days after diagnosis, spanning a range of 35 to 161.

The germline V gene encodes CDR1 DFQATT and CDR2 SNEGSKA (reference sequence). V was pared by 5 bases and J by 7 bases, with 15 bases between. This CDR3 comprises 13 residues. Regarding time point: late sampling 161 to 241 days after vaccination in three convalescent patients. Sample treatment: roughly 11-day PBMC culture with coronavirus spike peptide pools or control peptides (ViraFEST assay). The study sequenced cultured CD4+ T cell DNA using the Oncomine TCR Beta short-read assay. Using the QIAamp micro DNA kit, genomic DNA was extracted from the CD4+ T cells that had been cultured. MiXCR, run by TCRdb on the PCR reads, gives a single entry per CDR3 protein. This table holds 15,000 to 20,000 distinct CDR3 sequences, under 55% found once. This clonotype was observed a few times. The antigen remains undetermined.

Sample: CD4+ T cells from blood, cultured in vitro, taken about 7 months after SARS-CoV-2 vaccination. The chain couples TRBV20-1 to TRBJ1-5; D may be TRBD1 (6 bases). This TCR derives from a human donor who had recovered from COVID-19. This CDR3 reads CSAPRGGGQPQHF. CDR3 nucleotides: TGCAGTGCTCCCCGGGGGGGCGGACAGCCCCAGCATTTT.